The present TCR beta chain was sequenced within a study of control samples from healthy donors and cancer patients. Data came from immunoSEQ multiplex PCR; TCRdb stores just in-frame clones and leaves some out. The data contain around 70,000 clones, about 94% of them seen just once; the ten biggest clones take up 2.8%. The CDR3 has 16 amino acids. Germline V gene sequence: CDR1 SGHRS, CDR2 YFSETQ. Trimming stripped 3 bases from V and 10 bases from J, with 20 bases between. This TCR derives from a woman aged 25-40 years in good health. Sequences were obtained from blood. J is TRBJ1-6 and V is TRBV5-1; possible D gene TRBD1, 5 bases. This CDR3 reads CASSSHPDMGKSPLHF. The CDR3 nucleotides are TGCGCCAGCAGCTCCCACCCGGACATGGGGAAGTCACCCCTCCACTTT.